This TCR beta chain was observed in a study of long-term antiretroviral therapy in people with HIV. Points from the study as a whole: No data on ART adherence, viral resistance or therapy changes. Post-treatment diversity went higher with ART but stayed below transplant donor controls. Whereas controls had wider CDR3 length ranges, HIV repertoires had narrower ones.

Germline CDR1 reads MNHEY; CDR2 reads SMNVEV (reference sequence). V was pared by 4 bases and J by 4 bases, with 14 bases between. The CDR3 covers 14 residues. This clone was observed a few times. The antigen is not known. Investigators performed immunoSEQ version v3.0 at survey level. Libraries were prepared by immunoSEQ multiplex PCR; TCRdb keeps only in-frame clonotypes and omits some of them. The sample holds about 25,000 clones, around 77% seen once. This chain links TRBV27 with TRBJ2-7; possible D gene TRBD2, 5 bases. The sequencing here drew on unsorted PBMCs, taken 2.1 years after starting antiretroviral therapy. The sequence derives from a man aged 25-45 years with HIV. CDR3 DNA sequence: TGTGCCAGCAGTTATCGGGCGGGTTCGTACGAGCAGTACTTC. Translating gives CASSYRAGSYEQYF.